Shown below are 31 T cell receptor beta chains from a single sample sequenced in a study of metastatic and nonmetastatic thyroid tumors. TCRdb re-called the PCR reads through MiXCR. The sample carries 30,000 or so clones, 6% to 9.5% recorded once. Thyroid surgery was performed in patients who had received no treatment beforehand. The sample taken for sequencing was blood. The receptor source for this set is a female donor with papillary thyroid cancer or a benign thyroid nodule (not recorded which). Some clones in this sample may be carry-over from other donors' samples.

This clone was seen many times. CDR3 residues: CAGGQDSPNQPQHF. CDR3 coding DNA: TGTGCCGGAGGCCAGGACAGCCCAAATCAGCCCCAGCATTTT. The rearrangement uses TRBV28 and TRBJ1-5, with D perhaps matching TRBD1 (6 bases). V dropped 11 bases and J dropped 4 bases, with 18 bases sitting between them. The germline gives CDR1 MDHEN, CDR2 SYDVKM. CDR3 size: 14 residues.

The sample holds many counts of this clone. V usage is TRBV12-3 or TRBV12-4 and J usage is TRBJ2-3; 8 bases are a match to TRBD1. The CDR3 covers 15 residues. The V segment lost 6 bases and the J segment 4 bases; nucleotides outside the gene matches: 9. The CDR3 loop reads CASRPGTGGADTQYF. CDR3 coding DNA: TGTGCCAGCAGACCCGGGACAGGAGGGGCAGATACGCAGTATTTT.

In this sample, this clone turned up many times. The rearrangement links TRBV24-1 to TRBJ2-3, with unresolved D. CDR3 length: 13 amino acids. The V and J ends lost 1 base and 6 bases respectively, with 7 bases between them. Germline V gene data show CDR1 as KGHDR and CDR2 as SFDVKD. CDR3 region: CATSDFGRDTQYF. CDR3 sequence (DNA): TGTGCCACCAGTGATTTCGGAAGGGATACGCAGTATTTT.

This clone has a count of ten or more. The J gene is TRBJ1-5, the V gene TRBV6-1; 9 nucleotides match TRBD1. Germline V gives CDR1 MNHNS, CDR2 SASEGT. The CDR3 is 15 amino acids. V lost 6 bases to trimming and J lost 4 bases; unmatched junction nucleotides: 7. This CDR3 reads CASRVLGQGNQPQHF. CDR3 DNA sequence: TGTGCCAGCAGGGTACTGGGACAGGGAAATCAGCCCCAGCATTTT.

Ten or more counts support this clone. The chain is built from TRBV14 and TRBJ1-6; D not resolved. V lost 1 base, J lost 15 bases, and 7 bases lay in between. The CDR3 totals 11 residues. Germline V lookup: CDR1 SGHDN, CDR2 FVKESK. CDR3 sequence reads: CASSQGFHLHF. In DNA, the CDR3 is TGTGCCAGCAGCCAAGGGTTTCACCTCCACTTT.

At least ten counts were recorded for this clone. The chain recombines TRBV2 with TRBJ1-1, with 7 bases fitting TRBD1. This CDR3 spans 14 amino acids. Losses at the gene ends were 6 bases for V and 4 bases for J; bases not matched to a gene: 8. Germline lookup yields CDR1 SNHLY and CDR2 FYNNEI. The chain's CDR3 is CASRPPGQITEAFF. For the CDR3, the DNA is TGTGCCAGCAGGCCCCCGGGACAGATCACTGAAGCTTTCTTT. Filled out from reference TRBV2 and TRBJ1-1, the complete variable domain reads EPEVTQTPSHQVTQMGQEVILRCVPISNHLYFYWYRQILGQKVEFLVSFYNNEISEKSEIFDDQFSVERPDGSNFTLKIRSTKLEDSAMYFCASRPPGQITEAFFGQGTRLTVV.

This clone was recorded at least ten times. The chain recombines TRBV30 with TRBJ2-1; maybe TRBD2 (5 bases). The CDR3 consists of 13 residues. V dropped 0 bases and J dropped 5 bases, with 8 bases sitting between them. Germline V gives CDR1 GTSNPN, CDR2 SVGIG (reference sequence). Written as DNA, the CDR3 is TGTGCCTGGAGTGTTTACGGGAACAATGAGCAGTTCTTC. Translating it yields CAWSVYGNNEQFF. Complete variable domain (other parts from reference TRBV30 and TRBJ2-1): SQTIHQWPATLVQPVGSPLSLECTVEGTSNPNLYWYRQAAGRGLQLLFYSVGIGQISSEVPQNLSASRPQDRQFILSSKKLLLSDSGFYLCAWSVYGNNEQFFGPGTRLTVL.

This clone was recorded many times. CDR3 in DNA: TGTGCCAGCAGCGTAGTGTCTCAGTTCGGAGAAAAACTGTTTTTT. This encodes CASSVVSQFGEKLFF. V and J are TRBV9 and TRBJ1-4; no definite D call. Germline CDR1 SGDLS, CDR2 YYNGEE. The CDR3 is 15 residues long. The V end was cut by 0 bases, the J end by 8 bases, with 14 bases between.

This clone was found many times. The chain combines TRBV12-3 or TRBV12-4 with TRBJ1-5, with a weak D call TRBD1 (5 bases). Trimming shortened V by 3 bases and J by 6 bases, and 15 bases separated the two germline ends. The CDR3 consists of 15 residues. CDR3 coding DNA: TGTGCCAGCAGTTTCAGGGCAGGGATGGGTCAGCCCCAGCATTTT. Translating it yields CASSFRAGMGQPQHF.

In this sample, this clone turned up many times. Here the CDR3 DNA reads TGCGCCAGCAGCCAAGGCCTCAATCCCTCTGGAAACACCATATATTTT. This translates into CASSQGLNPSGNTIYF. The chain carries TRBV4-3 and TRBJ1-3; D is unclear. Trimming left V 1 base short and J 0 bases short, with 10 bases between. CDR1 LGHNA and CDR2 YSLEER come from the germline V gene. CDR3 length: 16 residues.

This clone occurred many times. The chain recombines TRBV10-3 with TRBJ1-5; possibly TRBD1 for D (6 bases). V shed 3 bases and J shed 3 bases, with 15 bases lying between them. The V gene's germline CDR1 is ENHRY and CDR2 SYGVKD. CDR3 length equals 16 residues. The CDR3 DNA is TGTGCCATCAGTGATGGGGGACACAGCTCCAATCAGCCCCAGCATTTT. Translation gives CAISDGGHSSNQPQHF.

The sample holds many counts of this clone. CDR3: CASSLQGIYQPQHF. The CDR3 coding sequence is TGTGCCAGCAGCTTGCAGGGAATATATCAGCCCCAGCATTTT. This rearrangement joins TRBV5-6 to TRBJ1-5; tentative D call: TRBD1 (5 bases). This CDR3 is built from 14 residues. Germline V gives CDR1 SGHDT, CDR2 YYEEEE. V was trimmed by 1 base and J by 5 bases, leaving 10 bases between them.

This clone was recorded many times. Other DNA sequences within the sample encode an identical CDR3. V gene TRBV10-3 combines with J gene TRBJ2-7; D gene ambiguous. The CDR3 is 12 amino acids. V was pared by 6 bases and J by 2 bases, with 8 bases between. The germline V gene encodes CDR1 ENHRY and CDR2 SYGVKD. The CDR3 sequence: CAISPGTYEQYF. CDR3 bases: TGTGCCATCAGCCCGGGTACCTACGAGCAGTACTTC.

The table lists this clone with many counts. V gene TRBV7-6 combines with J gene TRBJ2-7; TRBD1 matches at 10 bases. The CDR3 is made up of 17 amino acids. Germline V gene sequence: CDR1 SGHVS, CDR2 FNYEAQ. The junction had 13 bases not matched to a gene; V was cut back by 1 base and J by 7 bases. Written as DNA, the CDR3 is TGTGCCAGCAGCTTAGAGGGGGGGGACAGGGGTCTGTGGGAGCAGTACTTC. Protein sequence: CASSLEGGDRGLWEQYF.

The chain employs TRBV20-1 and TRBJ1-6, with TRBD1 matching over 7 bases. The germline CDR1 and CDR2 sequences are DFQATT and SNEGSKA (reference sequence). J was trimmed by 9 bases and V by 3 bases; bases with no gene match: 8. The CDR3 sequence is 14 residues long. CDR3 in DNA: TGCAGTGCTAGGGACAGGAGGGTTAGTTCACCCCTCCACTTT. Protein: CSARDRRVSSPLHF.

The V call is TRBV7-9, the J call TRBJ2-7; D is undetermined. Germline loops: CDR1 SEHNR, CDR2 FQNEAQ (reference sequence). V gave up 2 bases and J gave up 4 bases, with 15 bases separating them. The CDR3 loop spans 15 amino acids. The DNA for the CDR3 is TGTGCCAGCAGCTTAACGGCAGGTGGGAATTACGAGCAGTACTTC. It yields the protein CASSLTAGGNYEQYF.

This clone was seen only a few times. For the CDR3, the DNA is TGTGCCAGCAGGCCCTACATCGGGGACGAGCAGTACTTC. This encodes CASRPYIGDEQYF. This chain uses TRBV6-4 with TRBJ2-7, with D perhaps TRBD2 (5 bases). The CDR3 is 13 amino acids. Trimming removed 6 bases at V and 5 bases at J, with 14 bases between. Germline V gene lookup returns CDR1 MRHNA and CDR2 SNTAGT.

As regards this clone: The sample has other DNA sequences that encode this CDR3 too. The rearrangement joins TRBV18 to TRBJ1-3; a possible D gene is TRBD1 (5 bases). The germline V gene encodes CDR1 KGHSH and CDR2 LQKENI. The V and J ends lost 6 bases and 2 bases respectively, with 17 bases between them. The CDR3 covers 16 residues. CDR3 sequence reads: CASSQGPRVTGNTIYF. CDR3 nucleotides: TGTGCCAGCTCCCAAGGTCCCAGGGTGACTGGAAACACCATATATTTT.

This clone was seen repeatedly, ten times or more. The J gene is TRBJ2-2, the V gene TRBV19; D perhaps matches TRBD1 (5 bases). The CDR3 consists of 14 residues. The germline V gene has CDR1 LNHDA and CDR2 SQIVND (reference sequence). V was clipped by 5 bases and J by 4 bases, with 11 bases between them. The DNA for the CDR3 is TGTGCCAGTAGTGGGGCTATGGGCACCGGGGAGCTGTTTTTT. It encodes CASSGAMGTGELFF.

This clone was detected many times. CDR3 sequence: CASSLGIHTDTQYF. In DNA, the CDR3 is TGCGCCAGCAGCTTGGGGATCCACACAGATACGCAGTATTTT. The chain uses TRBV5-1 and TRBJ2-3; D is uncertain. V lost 0 bases and J lost 2, with 7 bases in between. Germline V lookup: CDR1 SGHRS, CDR2 YFSETQ. This CDR3 is built from 14 residues.

This clone was found many times. The J gene is TRBJ1-1, the V gene TRBV2; the D is unclear. V lost 6 bases to trimming and J lost 1 base, with 12 bases between them. Germline V lookup: CDR1 SNHLY, CDR2 FYNNEI. The CDR3 spans 14 residues. In DNA, the CDR3 is TGTGCCAGCAGCCCAAGACGGTCGAACACTGAAGCTTTCTTT. This sequence encodes CASSPRRSNTEAFF.

This clone came up many times. The rearrangement joins TRBV6-5 to TRBJ1-4, with unresolved D. Germline values: CDR1 MNHEY, CDR2 SVGAGI. The CDR3 covers 14 residues. V lost 2 bases, J lost 4 bases, and 8 bases lay in between. The CDR3 DNA follows: TGTGCCAGCAGTTACGGGCGAAGTAATGAAAAACTGTTTTTT. Translated, it gives CASSYGRSNEKLFF.

This clone occurred many times. The chain recombines TRBV2 with TRBJ2-1; 7 bases align to TRBD2. The CDR3 runs 15 residues. CDR1 is SNHLY and CDR2 is FYNNEI in the germline V gene. Trimming removed 6 bases from V and 6 bases from J; junction bases left unmatched: 11. DNA for the CDR3: TGTGCCAGCAGGATTGTTCAGCGGGGCCGCAATGAGCAGTTCTTC. It is translated as CASRIVQRGRNEQFF.

Many counts were recorded for this clone. Distinct nucleotide sequences in the sample also encode this CDR3. This chain connects TRBV28 to TRBJ1-2; the D gene is possibly TRBD1 (5 bases). Germline assignment: CDR1 MDHEN and CDR2 SYDVKM. The CDR3 is 14 amino acids. Between the trimmed V and J ends, which lost 6 bases and 8 bases, there was a span of 19 bases. CDR3 sequence (DNA): TGTGCCAGCAGCCCCGGAGGGGACTTGGAAGGCTACACCTTC. It yields the protein CASSPGGDLEGYTF.

The rearrangement links TRBV7-3 to TRBJ1-1; D might be TRBD1 (6 bases). This CDR3 has 15 residues. Germline V CDR1 and CDR2: SGHTA, FQGTGA. Trimming removed 5 bases from V and 4 bases from J, with 17 bases in between. In DNA form, the CDR3 reads TGTGCCAGCAGCAGGGGGACGGCGGTGGCCACTGAAGCTTTCTTT. It codes for CASSRGTAVATEAFF.

J is TRBJ1-1 and V is TRBV4-1, with a weak D call TRBD1 (5 bases). Germline loops: CDR1 MGHRA, CDR2 YSYEKL. V was trimmed by 0 bases and J by 2 bases, leaving 13 bases between them. The CDR3 runs 16 residues. As DNA, the CDR3 is TGCGCCAGCAGCCAAGATCGGGGGGGTAGAAACACTGAAGCTTTCTTT. Translated, it gives CASSQDRGGRNTEAFF.

This clone turned up a few times. Since a much larger clone is just one base distant, this may be a read error. The rearrangement joins TRBV5-1 to TRBJ2-5; TRBD2 matches at 9 bases. The V gene's germline CDR1 is SGHRS and CDR2 YFSETQ. CDR3 length equals 15 residues. The CDR3 nucleotides are TGCACCAGCAGCCTTAGCGGGAGTAGCGAAGAGACCCAGTACTTC. Protein sequence: CTSSLSGSSEETQYF.

As for this clone: Since no conserved phenylalanine or tryptophan closes the CDR3, a read error is the likely cause. CDR3 in amino acids: CASSIQDCSTEAFL. The CDR3, as DNA: TGTGCCAGTAGTATCCAGGACTGTAGCACTGAAGCTTTCCTT. The rearrangement uses TRBV19 and TRBJ1-1; D is unresolved. Germline V gene lookup returns CDR1 LNHDA and CDR2 SQIVND (reference sequence). CDR3 length: 14 amino acids. Trimming pared 3 bases from V and 4 bases from J, leaving 12 bases between.

This clone showed up many times. This chain uses TRBV6-1 with TRBJ1-1; D may be TRBD1 (6 bases). V lost 2 bases, J lost 7 bases, and 11 bases lay in between. The length of the CDR3 is 13 residues. CDR1 and CDR2 from the germline V gene are MNHNS and SASEGT. The CDR3 DNA reads TGTGCCAGCAGTGAACTCGGACAGTATGAAGCTTTCTTT. Protein sequence: CASSELGQYEAFF.

Ten or more counts support this clone. A much larger clone differs from this one at a single base, so this may be a read error. V gene TRBV19 combines with J gene TRBJ1-5, with D unclear. This CDR3 contains 12 residues. Trimming pared 4 bases from V and 2 bases from J, leaving 3 bases between. Germline values: CDR1 LNHDA, CDR2 SQIVND (reference sequence). The CDR3 coding sequence is TGTGCCAGTAGTACTGGCAATCAGCCCCAGCATTTT. It is translated as CASSTGNQPQHF.

Many counts were recorded for this clone. The J gene is TRBJ1-2, the V gene TRBV2, with a possible D match to TRBD1 (6 bases). The germline CDR1 and CDR2 sequences are SNHLY and FYNNEI. V lost 6 bases and J 5 bases, leaving 16 bases between the germline ends. CDR3 length equals 14 residues. The CDR3, as DNA: TGTGCCAGCAGAGACCGACAGGCCCTTTATGGCTACACCTTC. Protein: CASRDRQALYGYTF.